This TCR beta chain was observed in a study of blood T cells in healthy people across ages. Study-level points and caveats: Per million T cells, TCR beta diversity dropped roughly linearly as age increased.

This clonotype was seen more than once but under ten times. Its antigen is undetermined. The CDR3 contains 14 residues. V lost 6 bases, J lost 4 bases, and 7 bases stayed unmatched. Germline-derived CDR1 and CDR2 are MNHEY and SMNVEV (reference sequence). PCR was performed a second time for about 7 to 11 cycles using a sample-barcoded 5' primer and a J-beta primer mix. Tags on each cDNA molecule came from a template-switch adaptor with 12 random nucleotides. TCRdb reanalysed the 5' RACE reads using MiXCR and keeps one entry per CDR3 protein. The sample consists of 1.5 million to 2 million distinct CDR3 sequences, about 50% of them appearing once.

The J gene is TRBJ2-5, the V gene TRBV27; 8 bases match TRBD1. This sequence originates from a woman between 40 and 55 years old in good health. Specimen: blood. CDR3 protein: CASSSGTGIETQYF. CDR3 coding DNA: TGTGCCAGCAGCTCCGGGACAGGTATAGAGACCCAGTACTTC.